This T cell receptor beta chain was recorded in a study of molecular identifiers for immune sequencing clone quantification. Trimming took off 2 bases at V and 1 base at J, with 6 bases between the two ends. The germline gives CDR1 MNHGY, CDR2 SAAAGT. The CDR3 has 14 amino acids. Each CDR3 protein is one row after TCRdb ran MiXCR on the PCR reads. The sample has hundreds of thousands of distinct CDR3 sequences; over 25% are singletons. The V call is TRBV6-8, the J call TRBJ2-4; D gene uncertain. The specimen was naive CD8+ T cells from blood, with Jurkat cell RNA spiked in. Subset reported: FACS-sorted CD8+CD4-CCR7+CD45RA+ naive T cells. The TCR originated in a human donor in good health. Some libraries in this study had Jurkat cell RNA spiked in. CDR3 residues: CASSYGWAKNIQYF. The CDR3 nucleotides read TGTGCCAGCAGTTACGGGTGGGCCAAAAACATTCAGTACTTC.